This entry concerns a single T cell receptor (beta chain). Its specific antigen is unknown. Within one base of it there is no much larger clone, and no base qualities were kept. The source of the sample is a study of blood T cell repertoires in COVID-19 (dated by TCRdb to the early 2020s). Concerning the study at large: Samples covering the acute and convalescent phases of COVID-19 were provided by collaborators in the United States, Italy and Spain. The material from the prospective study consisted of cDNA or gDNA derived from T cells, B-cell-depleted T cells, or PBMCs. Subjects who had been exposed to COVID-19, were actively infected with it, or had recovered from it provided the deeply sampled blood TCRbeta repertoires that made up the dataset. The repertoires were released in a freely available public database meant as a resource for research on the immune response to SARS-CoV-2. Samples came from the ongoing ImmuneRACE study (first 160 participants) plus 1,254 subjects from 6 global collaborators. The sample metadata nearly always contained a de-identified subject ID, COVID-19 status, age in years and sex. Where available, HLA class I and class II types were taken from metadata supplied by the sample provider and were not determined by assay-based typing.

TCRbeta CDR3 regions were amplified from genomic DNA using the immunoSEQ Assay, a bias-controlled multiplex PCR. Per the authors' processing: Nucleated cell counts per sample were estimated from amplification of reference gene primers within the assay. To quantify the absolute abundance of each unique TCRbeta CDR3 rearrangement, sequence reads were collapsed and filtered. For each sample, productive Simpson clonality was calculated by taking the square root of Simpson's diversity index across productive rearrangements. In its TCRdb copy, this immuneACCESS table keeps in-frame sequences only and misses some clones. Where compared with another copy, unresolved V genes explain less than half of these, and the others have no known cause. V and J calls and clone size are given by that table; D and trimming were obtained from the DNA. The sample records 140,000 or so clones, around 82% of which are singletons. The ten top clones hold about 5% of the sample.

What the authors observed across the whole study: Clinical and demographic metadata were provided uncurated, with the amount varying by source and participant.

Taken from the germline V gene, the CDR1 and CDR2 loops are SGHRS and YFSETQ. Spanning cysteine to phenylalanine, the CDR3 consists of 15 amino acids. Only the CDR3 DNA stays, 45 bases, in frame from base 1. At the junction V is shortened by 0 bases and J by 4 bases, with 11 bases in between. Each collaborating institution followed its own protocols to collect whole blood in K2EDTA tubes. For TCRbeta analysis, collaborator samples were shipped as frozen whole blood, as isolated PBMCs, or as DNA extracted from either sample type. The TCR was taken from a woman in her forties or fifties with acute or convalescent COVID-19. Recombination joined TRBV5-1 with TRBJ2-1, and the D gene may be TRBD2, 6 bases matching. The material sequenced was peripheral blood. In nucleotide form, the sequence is TGCGCCAGCAGCTTGGCCTACGGACTATACAATGAGCAGTTCTTC. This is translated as CASSLAYGLYNEQFF.